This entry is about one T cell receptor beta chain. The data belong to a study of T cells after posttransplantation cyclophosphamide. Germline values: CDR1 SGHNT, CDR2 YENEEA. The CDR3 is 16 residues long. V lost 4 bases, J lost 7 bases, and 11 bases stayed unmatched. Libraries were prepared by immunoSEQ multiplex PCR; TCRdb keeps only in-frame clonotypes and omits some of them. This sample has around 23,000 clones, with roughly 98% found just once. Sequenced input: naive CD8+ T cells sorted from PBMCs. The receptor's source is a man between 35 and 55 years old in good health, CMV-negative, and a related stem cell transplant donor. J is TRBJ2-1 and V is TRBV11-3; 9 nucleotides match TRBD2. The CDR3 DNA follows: TGTGCCAGCAGCTCCTTATCCGGGACTAGCCGGAATGAGCAGTTCTTC. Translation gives CASSSLSGTSRNEQFF.